The 17 T cell receptor beta chains presented below share a single source sample, sequenced in a study of T cells after yellow fever vaccination (dated by TCRdb to the late 2010s). To prepare the library, 5' RACE was applied. Instrument on record: Illumina NovaSeq 6000. TCRdb itself trimmed the public reads at Q25 with fastp, ran MiXCR and retained productive beta chains. Each CDR3 protein appears once, grouped with its most common genes and DNA. The sample profile shows some 300,000 distinct CDR3 sequences; around a tenth of them were found once. Clones ranked in the top ten supply 3.3% of the sample. What this sample's treatment or condition label stands for: live attenuated yellow fever vaccine strain. Sequenced material: CD4+ T cells sorted from PBMCs, taken 45 days after the yellow fever booster vaccination. The receptors stem from a man between 18 and 35 years old who received the YFV17D yellow fever vaccine.

The J gene is TRBJ1-5, the V gene TRBV7-9; D is uncertain. CDR1 is SEHNR and CDR2 is FQNEAQ in the germline V gene (reference sequence). Trimming removed 3 bases from V and 5 bases from J, with 8 bases in between. There are 13 residues in the CDR3. The CDR3 spells CASSFDTYQPQHF. The CDR3 nucleotides are TGTGCCAGCAGCTTTGACACTTATCAGCCCCAGCATTTT.

Ten or more counts support this clonotype. The J gene is TRBJ1-2, the V gene TRBV7-2; no firm D call. V was pared by 4 bases and J by 4 bases, with 16 bases between. Germline V gene sequence: CDR1 SGHTA, CDR2 FQGNSA. The CDR3 consists of 15 residues. In DNA form, the CDR3 reads TGTGCCAGCAGCTCCTTCGTTACCGGCCCCTATGGCTACACCTTC. Its translation: CASSSFVTGPYGYTF.

This clonotype occurred a few times. The rearrangement links TRBV7-2 to TRBJ1-2; the D gene is possibly TRBD1 (5 bases). This CDR3 comprises 18 residues. Per the germline V gene, CDR1 is SGHTA and CDR2 is FQGNSA. Trimming pared 5 bases from V and 6 bases from J, leaving 28 bases between. CDR3 DNA sequence: TGTGCCAGCAGCCCCTACTCGACAGTAGCATTCTTAAAGGATGGCTACACCTTC. Translated: CASSPYSTVAFLKDGYTF.

This clonotype occurred many times. V is TRBV4-1 and J is TRBJ2-7; 15 positions match TRBD2. Unmatched junction bases numbered 2, after V lost 4 bases and J lost 4 bases. The CDR3 loop spans 15 amino acids. Per germline, CDR1 MGHRA and CDR2 YSYEKL. This CDR3 reads CASSLGLAGGYEQYF. The CDR3 DNA reads TGCGCCAGCAGCCTCGGACTAGCGGGGGGGTACGAGCAGTACTTC.

The genes are TRBV24-1 and TRBJ2-1; D is unclear. CDR1 is KGHDR, CDR2 SFDVKD, per germline. The ends were cut back, 3 bases at V and 6 bases at J, with 14 bases in the middle. The CDR3 is 15 residues long. CDR3 region: CATSDGILLANEQFF. The CDR3 nucleotides are TGTGCCACCAGTGATGGTATTCTACTCGCCAATGAGCAGTTCTTC.

The chain combines TRBV20-1 with TRBJ2-6, with D possibly being TRBD2 (6 bases). CDR3 length: 15 residues. V lost 5 bases, J lost 1 base, and 12 bases lay in between. Germline V gene lookup returns CDR1 DFQATT and CDR2 SNEGSKA (reference sequence). The CDR3 nucleotides are TGCAGTGCTGCCAACGGGGGTTCTGGGGCCAACGTCCTGACTTTC. Translation gives CSAANGGSGANVLTF.

This clonotype came up many times. The chain combines TRBV5-1 with TRBJ2-4; TRBD2 is a possible D gene (5 bases). This CDR3 comprises 14 residues. V dropped 4 bases and J dropped 7 bases, with 15 bases sitting between them. Per the germline V gene, CDR1 is SGHRS and CDR2 is YFSETQ. The CDR3 sequence is CASSLDTGENIQYF. The CDR3 nucleotides read TGCGCCAGCAGCCTTGACACCGGGGAGAACATTCAGTACTTC.

This clonotype was found a few times. The rearrangement links TRBV9 to TRBJ2-5, with TRBD1 matching 7 bases. The germline gives CDR1 SGDLS, CDR2 YYNGEE. The CDR3 extends over 14 amino acids. J was trimmed by 8 bases and V by 4 bases; bases with no gene match: 11. The CDR3 nucleotides are TGTGCCAGCAGCCCCCGACAGGGATCTGTAACCCAGTACTTC. Amino acid sequence: CASSPRQGSVTQYF.

The chain recombines TRBV9 with TRBJ2-5; D is possibly TRBD2 (5 bases). Trimming took off 3 bases at V and 5 bases at J, with 14 bases between the two ends. CDR3 length equals 14 residues. Germline V gives CDR1 SGDLS, CDR2 YYNGEE. Written as DNA, the CDR3 is TGTGCCAGCAGCGCCAGCGGAGTCTGGGAGACCCAGTACTTC. It encodes CASSASGVWETQYF.

The V gene is TRBV20-1, the J gene TRBJ2-5; 7 positions match TRBD1. J lost 2 bases, V lost 2 bases, and 5 bases had no gene match. The CDR3 sequence is 14 residues long. The germline V gene has CDR1 DFQATT and CDR2 SNEGSKA (reference sequence). The CDR3 loop reads CSARMGRGQETQYF. The DNA of the CDR3 is TGCAGTGCTAGAATGGGCAGGGGGCAAGAGACCCAGTACTTC.

The chain uses TRBV20-1 and TRBJ2-3, with D unresolved. V was pared by 2 bases and J by 5 bases, with 14 bases between. The CDR3 runs to 14 residues. Per germline, CDR1 DFQATT and CDR2 SNEGSKA (reference sequence). The CDR3 sequence: CSARNPFLGDTQYF. The DNA for the CDR3 is TGCAGTGCTAGAAATCCCTTCCTTGGAGATACGCAGTATTTT.

This chain uses TRBV7-3 with TRBJ2-3; 9 nucleotides align to TRBD2. The V segment lost 4 bases and the J segment 2 bases; nucleotides outside the gene matches: 7. CDR1 is SGHTA and CDR2 is FQGTGA in the germline V gene. This CDR3 is built from 16 residues. CDR3 DNA sequence: TGTGCCAGCAGCTCTGGGACTAGCCGTGACACAGATACGCAGTATTTT. It yields the protein CASSSGTSRDTDTQYF. Filled out from reference TRBV7-3 and TRBJ2-3, the complete variable domain reads GAGVSQTPSNKVTEKGKYVELRCDPISGHTALYWYRQSLGQGPEFLIYFQGTGAADDSGLPNDRFFAVRPEGSVSTLKIQRTERGDSAVYLCASSSGTSRDTDTQYFGPGTRLTVL.

This clonotype was observed a handful of times. This chain connects TRBV6-5 to TRBJ1-2; 8 nucleotides agree with TRBD1. The CDR3 is made up of 16 amino acids. With 4 bases clipped from V and 5 bases from J, the junction kept 12 bases outside the gene matches. Germline V lookup: CDR1 MNHEY, CDR2 SVGAGI. The DNA for the CDR3 is TGTGCCAGCAGTTCCCTCTCAGGGGGCGTATCGTATGGCTACACCTTC. Its protein product is CASSSLSGGVSYGYTF.

This clonotype turned up a few times. This chain joins TRBV6-1 and TRBJ2-1, with D tentatively TRBD1 (6 bases). Trimming took 4 bases from V and 1 from J, leaving 11 bases between them. CDR3 length: 15 amino acids. CDR1 is MNHNS and CDR2 is SASEGT in the germline V gene. The CDR3 sequence: CASSGATGSYNEQFF. The CDR3 bases are TGTGCCAGCAGTGGGGCGACAGGTTCCTACAATGAGCAGTTCTTC.

Only a few counts were recorded for this clonotype. J is TRBJ2-6 and V is TRBV6-2 or TRBV6-3, with D possibly matching TRBD1 (5 bases). Germline loops: CDR1 MNHEY, CDR2 SVGEGT. The V and J ends lost 5 bases and 4 bases respectively, with 12 bases between them. CDR3 length: 15 amino acids. CDR3 coding DNA: TGTGCCAGCAGTCACCTAGGGGCGGGGGCCAACGTCCTGACTTTC. This gives the protein CASSHLGAGANVLTF.

This clonotype was counted at least ten times. The chain has TRBV6-5 and TRBJ2-5; no clear D. This CDR3 is 15 amino acids long. V was shortened by 2 bases and J by 1 base, with 11 bases between the two germline ends. The germline CDR1 and CDR2 sequences are MNHEY and SVGAGI. The CDR3: CASSYDRFRQETQYF. The CDR3 coding sequence is TGTGCCAGCAGTTACGATCGCTTTCGCCAAGAGACCCAGTACTTC.

This clonotype came up a few times. V is TRBV28 and J is TRBJ2-3; no clear D gene. The CDR3 has 14 amino acids. V lost 7 bases and J 3 bases, leaving 14 bases between the germline ends. Germline V gene lookup returns CDR1 MDHEN and CDR2 SYDVKM. In DNA, the CDR3 is TGTGCCAGCACTCGGGCGGCCGGGACAGATACGCAGTATTTT. Translated: CASTRAAGTDTQYF.